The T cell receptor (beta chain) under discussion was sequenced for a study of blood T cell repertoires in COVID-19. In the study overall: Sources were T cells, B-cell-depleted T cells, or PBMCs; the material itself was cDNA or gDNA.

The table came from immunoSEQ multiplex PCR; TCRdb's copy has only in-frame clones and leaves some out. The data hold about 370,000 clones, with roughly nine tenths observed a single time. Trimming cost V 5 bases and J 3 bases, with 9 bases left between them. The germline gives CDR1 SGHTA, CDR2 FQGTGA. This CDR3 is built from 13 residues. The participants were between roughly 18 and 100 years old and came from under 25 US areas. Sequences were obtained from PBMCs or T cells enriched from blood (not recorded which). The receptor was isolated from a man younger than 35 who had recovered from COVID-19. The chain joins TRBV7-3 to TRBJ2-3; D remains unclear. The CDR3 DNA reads TGTGCCAGCAGCCGCGATAAAACAGATACGCAGTATTTT. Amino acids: CASSRDKTDTQYF.